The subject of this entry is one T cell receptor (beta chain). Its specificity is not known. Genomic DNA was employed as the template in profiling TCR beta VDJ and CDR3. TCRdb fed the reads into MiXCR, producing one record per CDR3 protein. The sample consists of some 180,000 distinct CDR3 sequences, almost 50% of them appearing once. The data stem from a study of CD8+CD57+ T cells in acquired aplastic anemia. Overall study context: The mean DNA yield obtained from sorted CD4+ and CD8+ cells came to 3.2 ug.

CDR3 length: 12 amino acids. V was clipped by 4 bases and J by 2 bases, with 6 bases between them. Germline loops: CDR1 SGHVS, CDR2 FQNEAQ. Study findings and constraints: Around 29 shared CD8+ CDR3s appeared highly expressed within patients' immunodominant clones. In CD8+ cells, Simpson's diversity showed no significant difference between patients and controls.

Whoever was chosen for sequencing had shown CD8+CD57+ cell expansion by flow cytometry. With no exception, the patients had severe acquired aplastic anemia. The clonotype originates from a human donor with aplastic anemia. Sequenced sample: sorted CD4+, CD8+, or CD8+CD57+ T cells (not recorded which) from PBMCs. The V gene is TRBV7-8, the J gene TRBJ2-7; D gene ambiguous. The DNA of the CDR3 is TGTGCCAGCAGCTCCTCCGCCTACGAGCAGTACTTC. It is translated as CASSSSAYEQYF.